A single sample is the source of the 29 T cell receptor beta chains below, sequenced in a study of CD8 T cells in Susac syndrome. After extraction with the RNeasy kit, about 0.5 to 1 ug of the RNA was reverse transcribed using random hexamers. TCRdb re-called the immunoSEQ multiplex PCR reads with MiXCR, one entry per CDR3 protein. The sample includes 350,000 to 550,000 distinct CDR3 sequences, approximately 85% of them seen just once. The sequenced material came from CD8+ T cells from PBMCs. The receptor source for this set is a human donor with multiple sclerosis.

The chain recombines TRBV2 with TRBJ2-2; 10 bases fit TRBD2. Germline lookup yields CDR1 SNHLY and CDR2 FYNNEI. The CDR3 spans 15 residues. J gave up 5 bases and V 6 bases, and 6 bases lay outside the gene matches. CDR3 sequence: CASRDSSGRTGELFF. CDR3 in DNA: TGTGCCAGCAGGGACTCTAGCGGGAGAACCGGGGAGCTGTTTTTT.

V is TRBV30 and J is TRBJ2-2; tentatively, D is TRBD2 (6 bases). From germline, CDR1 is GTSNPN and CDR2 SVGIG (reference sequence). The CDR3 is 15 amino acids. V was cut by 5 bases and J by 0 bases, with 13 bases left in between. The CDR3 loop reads CAWENRDSNTGELFF. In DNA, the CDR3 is TGTGCCTGGGAAAACCGGGACTCGAACACCGGGGAGCTGTTTTTT.

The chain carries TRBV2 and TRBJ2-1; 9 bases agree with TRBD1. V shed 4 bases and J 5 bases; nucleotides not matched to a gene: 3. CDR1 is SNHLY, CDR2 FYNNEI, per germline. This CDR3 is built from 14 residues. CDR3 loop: CASSGRTGDNEQFF. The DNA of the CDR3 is TGTGCCAGCAGTGGGAGGACAGGGGACAATGAGCAGTTCTTC. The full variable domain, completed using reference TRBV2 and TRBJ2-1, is EPEVTQTPSHQVTQMGQEVILRCVPISNHLYFYWYRQILGQKVEFLVSFYNNEISEKSEIFDDQFSVERPDGSNFTLKIRSTKLEDSAMYFCASSGRTGDNEQFFGPGTRLTVL.

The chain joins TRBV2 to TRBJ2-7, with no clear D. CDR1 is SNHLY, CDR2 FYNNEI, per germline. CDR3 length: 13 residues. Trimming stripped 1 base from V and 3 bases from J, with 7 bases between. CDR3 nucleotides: TGTGCCAGCAGTGAAGGGGCCCACTACGAGCAGTACTTC. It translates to CASSEGAHYEQYF. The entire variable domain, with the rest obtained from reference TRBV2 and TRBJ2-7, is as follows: EPEVTQTPSHQVTQMGQEVILRCVPISNHLYFYWYRQILGQKVEFLVSFYNNEISEKSEIFDDQFSVERPDGSNFTLKIRSTKLEDSAMYFCASSEGAHYEQYFGPGTRLTVT.

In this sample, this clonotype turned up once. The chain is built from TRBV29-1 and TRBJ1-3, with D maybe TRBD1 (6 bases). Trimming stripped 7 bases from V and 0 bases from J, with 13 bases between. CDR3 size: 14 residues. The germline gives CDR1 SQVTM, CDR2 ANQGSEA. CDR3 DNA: TGCAGCGCCCGTGACAGGAACTCTGGAAACACCATATATTTT. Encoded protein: CSARDRNSGNTIYF.

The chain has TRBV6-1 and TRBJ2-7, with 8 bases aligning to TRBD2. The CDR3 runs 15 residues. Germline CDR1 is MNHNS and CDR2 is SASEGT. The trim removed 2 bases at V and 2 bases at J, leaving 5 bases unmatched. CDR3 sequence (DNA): TGTGCCAGCAGTGAACCGGGACTAGACCCCTACGAGCAGTACTTC. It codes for CASSEPGLDPYEQYF.

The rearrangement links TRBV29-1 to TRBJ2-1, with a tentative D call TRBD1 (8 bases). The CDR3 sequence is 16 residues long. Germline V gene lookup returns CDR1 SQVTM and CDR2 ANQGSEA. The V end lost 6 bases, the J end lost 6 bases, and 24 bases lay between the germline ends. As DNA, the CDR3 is TGCAGCGTACAGGGGGGGGTTACTCGGTTCGGCAATGAGCAGTTCTTC. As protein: CSVQGGVTRFGNEQFF.

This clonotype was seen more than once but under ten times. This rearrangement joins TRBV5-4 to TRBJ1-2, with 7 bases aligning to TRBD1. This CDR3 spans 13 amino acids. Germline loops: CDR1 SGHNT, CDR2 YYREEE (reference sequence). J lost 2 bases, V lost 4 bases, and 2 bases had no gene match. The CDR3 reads CASSATGNYGYTF. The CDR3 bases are TGTGCCAGCAGCGCGACAGGGAACTATGGCTACACCTTC.

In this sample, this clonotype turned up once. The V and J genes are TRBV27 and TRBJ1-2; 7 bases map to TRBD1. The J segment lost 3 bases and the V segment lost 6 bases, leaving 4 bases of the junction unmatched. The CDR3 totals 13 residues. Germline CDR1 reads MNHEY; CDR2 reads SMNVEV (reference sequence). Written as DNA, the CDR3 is TGTGCCAGCAGGTATCAGGGGGACTATGGCTACACCTTC. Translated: CASRYQGDYGYTF.

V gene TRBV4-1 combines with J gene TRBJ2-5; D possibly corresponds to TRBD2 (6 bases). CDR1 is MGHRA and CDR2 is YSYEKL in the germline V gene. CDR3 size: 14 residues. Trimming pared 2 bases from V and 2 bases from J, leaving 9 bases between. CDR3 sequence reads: CASSQLSGQETQYF. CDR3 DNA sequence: TGCGCCAGCAGCCAACTTAGCGGTCAAGAGACCCAGTACTTC.

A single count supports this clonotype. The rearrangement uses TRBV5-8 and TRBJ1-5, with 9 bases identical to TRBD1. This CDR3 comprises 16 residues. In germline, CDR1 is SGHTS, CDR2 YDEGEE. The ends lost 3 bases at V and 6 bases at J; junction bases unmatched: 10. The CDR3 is CASSSRDRAVLQPQHF. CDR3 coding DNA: TGTGCCAGCAGCTCCCGGGACAGGGCCGTACTTCAGCCCCAGCATTTT. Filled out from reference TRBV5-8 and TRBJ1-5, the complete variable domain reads EAGVTQSPTHLIKTRGQQATLRCSPISGHTSVYWYQQALGLGLQFLLWYDEGEERNRGNFPPRFSGRQFPNYSSELNVNALELEDSALYLCASSSRDRAVLQPQHFGDGTRLSIL.

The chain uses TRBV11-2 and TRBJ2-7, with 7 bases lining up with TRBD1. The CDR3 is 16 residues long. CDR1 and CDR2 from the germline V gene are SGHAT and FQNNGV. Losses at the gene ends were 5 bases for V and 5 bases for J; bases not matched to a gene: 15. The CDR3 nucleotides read TGTGCCAGCAGCACCAGCCCGACAGGGTGGGATGACGAGCAGTACTTC. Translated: CASSTSPTGWDDEQYF.

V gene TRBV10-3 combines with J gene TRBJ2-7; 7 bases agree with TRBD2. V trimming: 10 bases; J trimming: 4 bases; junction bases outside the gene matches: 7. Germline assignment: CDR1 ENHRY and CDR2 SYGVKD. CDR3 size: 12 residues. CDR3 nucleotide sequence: TGTGCCACCCTGGGACTACCTTACGAGCAGTACTTC. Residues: CATLGLPYEQYF.

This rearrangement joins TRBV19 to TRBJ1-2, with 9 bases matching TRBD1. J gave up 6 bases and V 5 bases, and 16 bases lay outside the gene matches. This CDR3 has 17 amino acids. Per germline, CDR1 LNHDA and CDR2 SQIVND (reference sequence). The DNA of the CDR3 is TGTGCCAGTAGTCCCGGCATTTTTGGGGACAGGGCGGATGGCTACACCTTC. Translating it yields CASSPGIFGDRADGYTF.

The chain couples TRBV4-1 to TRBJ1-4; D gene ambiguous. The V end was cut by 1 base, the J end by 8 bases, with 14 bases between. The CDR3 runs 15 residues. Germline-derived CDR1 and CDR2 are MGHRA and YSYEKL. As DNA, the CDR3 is TGCGCCAGCAGCCAAGTTGTCGGTTTTAGCGAAAAACTGTTTTTT. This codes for CASSQVVGFSEKLFF.

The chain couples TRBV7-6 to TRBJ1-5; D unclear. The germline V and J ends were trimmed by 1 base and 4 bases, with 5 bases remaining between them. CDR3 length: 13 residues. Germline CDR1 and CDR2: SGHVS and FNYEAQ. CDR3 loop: CASSLDPNQPQHF. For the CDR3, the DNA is TGTGCCAGCAGCTTAGACCCTAATCAGCCCCAGCATTTT.

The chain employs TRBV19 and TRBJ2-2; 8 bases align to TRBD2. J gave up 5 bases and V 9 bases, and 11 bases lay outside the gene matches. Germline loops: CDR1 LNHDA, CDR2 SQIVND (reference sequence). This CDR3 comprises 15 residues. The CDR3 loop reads CASKNGAGETGELFF. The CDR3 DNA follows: TGTGCCAGCAAAAACGGAGCGGGAGAGACCGGGGAGCTGTTTTTT. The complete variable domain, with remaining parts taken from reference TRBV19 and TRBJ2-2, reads DGGITQSPKYLFRKEGQNVTLSCEQNLNHDAMYWYRQDPGQGLRLIYYSQIVNDFQKGDIAEGYSVSREKKESFPLTVTSAQKNPTAFYLCASKNGAGETGELFFGEGSRLTVL.

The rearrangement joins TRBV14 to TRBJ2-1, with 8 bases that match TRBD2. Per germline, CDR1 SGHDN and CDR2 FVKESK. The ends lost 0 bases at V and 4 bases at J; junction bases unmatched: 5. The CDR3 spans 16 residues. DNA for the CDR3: TGTGCCAGCAGCCAAGATCGAGCGGGGGATTACAATGAGCAGTTCTTC. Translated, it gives CASSQDRAGDYNEQFF. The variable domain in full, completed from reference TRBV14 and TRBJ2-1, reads EAGVTQFPSHSVIEKGQTVTLRCDPISGHDNLYWYRRVMGKEIKFLLHFVKESKQDESGMPNNRFLAERTGGTYSTLKVQPAELEDSGVYFCASSQDRAGDYNEQFFGPGTRLTVL.

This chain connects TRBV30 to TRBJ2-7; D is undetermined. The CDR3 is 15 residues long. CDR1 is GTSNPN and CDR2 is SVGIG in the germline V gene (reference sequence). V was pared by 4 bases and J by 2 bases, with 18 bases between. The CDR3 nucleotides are TGTGCCTGGACACCCCCCGGGTTAGCTCCCTACGAGCAGTACTTC. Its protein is CAWTPPGLAPYEQYF.

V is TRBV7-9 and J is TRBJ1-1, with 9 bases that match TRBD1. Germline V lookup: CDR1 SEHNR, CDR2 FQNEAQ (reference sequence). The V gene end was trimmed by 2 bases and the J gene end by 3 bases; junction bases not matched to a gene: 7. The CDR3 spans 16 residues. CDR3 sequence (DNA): TGTGCCAGCAGCTTATCGGTGTGGGACAGGGACACTGAAGCTTTCTTT. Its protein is CASSLSVWDRDTEAFF.

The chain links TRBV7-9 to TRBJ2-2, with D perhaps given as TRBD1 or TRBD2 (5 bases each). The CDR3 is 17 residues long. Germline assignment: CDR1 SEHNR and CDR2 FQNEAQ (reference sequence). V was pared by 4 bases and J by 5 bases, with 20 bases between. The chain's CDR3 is CASSSTTGAFTTGELFF. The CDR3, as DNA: TGTGCCAGCAGCTCCACGACCGGGGCCTTCACGACCGGGGAGCTGTTTTTT.

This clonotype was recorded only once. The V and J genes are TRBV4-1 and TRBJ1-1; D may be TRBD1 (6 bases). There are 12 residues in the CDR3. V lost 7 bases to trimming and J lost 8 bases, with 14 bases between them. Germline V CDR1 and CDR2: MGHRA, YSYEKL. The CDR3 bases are TGCGCCAGCACCGAAAGGGGGAGGGAAGCTTTCTTT. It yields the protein CASTERGREAFF.

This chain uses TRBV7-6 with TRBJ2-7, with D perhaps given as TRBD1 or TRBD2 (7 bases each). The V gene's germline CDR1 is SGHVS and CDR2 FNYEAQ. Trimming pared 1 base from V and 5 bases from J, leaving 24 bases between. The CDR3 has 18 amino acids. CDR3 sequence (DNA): TGTGCCAGCAGCTTAGGGGGGGGGACAGTACCCTTGGTGGACGAGCAGTACTTC. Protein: CASSLGGGTVPLVDEQYF.

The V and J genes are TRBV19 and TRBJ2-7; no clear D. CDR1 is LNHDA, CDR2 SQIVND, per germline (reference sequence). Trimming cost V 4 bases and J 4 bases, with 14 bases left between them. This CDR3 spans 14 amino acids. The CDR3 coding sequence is TGTGCCAGTAGTAGAGAAGGGAATCCATACGAGCAGTACTTC. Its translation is CASSREGNPYEQYF.

DNA of the CDR3: TGTGCCGTTGGGGCCCCCCCCGACATTCAGTACTTC. This codes for CAVGAPPDIQYF. V gene TRBV27 combines with J gene TRBJ2-4, with TRBD1 as a possible D gene (5 bases). The germline V and J ends were trimmed by 11 bases and 8 bases, with 16 bases remaining between them. From germline, CDR1 is MNHEY and CDR2 SMNVEV (reference sequence). The CDR3 loop spans 12 amino acids.

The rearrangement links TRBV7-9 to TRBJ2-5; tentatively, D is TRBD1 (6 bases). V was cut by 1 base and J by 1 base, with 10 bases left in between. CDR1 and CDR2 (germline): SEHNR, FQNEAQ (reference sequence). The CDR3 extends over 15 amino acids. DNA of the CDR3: TGTGCCAGCAGCTTAGGACAGGCGATCCAAGAGACCCAGTACTTC. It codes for CASSLGQAIQETQYF.

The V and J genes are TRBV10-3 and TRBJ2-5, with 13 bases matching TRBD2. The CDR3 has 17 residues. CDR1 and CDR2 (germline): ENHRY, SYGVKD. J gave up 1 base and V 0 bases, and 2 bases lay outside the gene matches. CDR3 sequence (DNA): TGTGCCATCAGTGAGTCGAGACTAGCGGGGGGCCAAGAGACCCAGTACTTC. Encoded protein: CAISESRLAGGQETQYF.

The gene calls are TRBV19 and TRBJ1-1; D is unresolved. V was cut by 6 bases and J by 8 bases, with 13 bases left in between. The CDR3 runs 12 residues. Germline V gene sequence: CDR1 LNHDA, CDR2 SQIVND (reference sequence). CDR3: CASSVSPAEAFF. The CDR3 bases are TGTGCCAGTAGCGTCTCCCCGGCAGAAGCTTTCTTT.

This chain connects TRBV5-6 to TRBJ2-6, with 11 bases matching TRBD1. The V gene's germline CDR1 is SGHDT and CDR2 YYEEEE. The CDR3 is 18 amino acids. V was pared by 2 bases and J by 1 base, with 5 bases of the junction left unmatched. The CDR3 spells CASSFPGQGVSGANVLTF. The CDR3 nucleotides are TGTGCCAGCAGCTTTCCGGGACAGGGGGTGTCTGGGGCCAACGTCCTGACTTTC.